The clone carrying this T cell receptor (beta chain) was observed at least ten times. This entry belongs to a study of T cells in Graves' hyperthyroidism and ophthalmopathy. Trimming cost V 0 bases and J 5 bases; bases outside gene matches: 3. This CDR3 region has 16 residues. The germline gives CDR1 MNHEY, CDR2 SVGAGI. Amplification of TCR beta CDR3 regions used RNA as the template. A set of HTBI primers served as the primers for a first-round RT-PCR of the TCR CDR3. A single record per CDR3 protein comes from TCRdb applying MiXCR to the multiplex PCR reads. In the table there are 640,000 or so distinct CDR3 sequences, about 15% of which are singletons.

The source is a woman between 35 and 50 years old with Graves' ophthalmopathy. The sequenced sample was blood. The chain uses TRBV6-5 and TRBJ2-5; 13 bases fit TRBD2. The CDR3 DNA follows: TGTGCCAGCAGTTACTCTGGACTAGCGGGAGACGAGACCCAGTACTTC. Protein: CASSYSGLAGDETQYF.